This is a list of T cell receptor beta chains from one sample in a study of human T cells and chemical hapten exposure. TCRdb recomputed calls from the RACE reads with MiXCR, one row per CDR3 protein. Of about 84,000 distinct CDR3 sequences listed, more than 9% are singletons. Here the sequenced sample was whole blood, taken in connection with sensitization to the hapten diphenylcyclopropenone (DPC). Receptors were obtained from a woman aged 45-60 years with alopecia areata. Some clones in this sample may be carry-over from other donors' samples. The CDR3 runs from the conserved cysteine through the conserved F or W. The order of the fields is clone size, D gene, J gene, V gene, CDR3 DNA, CDR3 protein. The D gene is left open where the match is weak. Size tells how often a clone was seen (once, few, many) or the class of an expanded clone, and some rows leave it out.

clone size: many; D gene: -; J gene: TRBJ2-3; V gene: TRBV4-3; CDR3 DNA: TGCGCCAGCAGCCAAGACCCCGCTTATGGGTCGAGCCTCACAGATACGCAGTATTTT; CDR3 protein: CASSQDPAYGSSLTDTQYF
clone size: many; D gene: -; J gene: TRBJ2-7; V gene: TRBV10-3; CDR3 DNA: TGTGCCATCAGTGACCTTGGTTTGGGTTCGTCCTACGAGCAGTACTTC; CDR3 protein: CAISDLGLGSSYEQYF
clone size: -; D gene: TRBD1; J gene: TRBJ1-6; V gene: TRBV12-3/TRBV12-4; CDR3 DNA: TGTGCCAGCAGTTCAGACCGGGGACAGGGGATTTCACCCCTCCACTTT; CDR3 protein: CASSSDRGQGISPLHF
clone size: -; D gene: TRBD2; J gene: TRBJ2-4; V gene: TRBV20-1; CDR3 DNA: TGCAGTGCCGGACCCAGGGCGGGAGCGATCATTCAGTACTTC; CDR3 protein: CSAGPRAGAIIQYF
clone size: -; D gene: TRBD1; J gene: TRBJ1-1; V gene: TRBV20-1; CDR3 DNA: TGCAGTGCTTGGACAGGGGCCGCTTTCTTT; CDR3 protein: CSAWTGAAFF
clone size: few; D gene: -; J gene: TRBJ2-3; V gene: TRBV18; CDR3 DNA: TGTGCCAGCTCACCAGGAGGAACAGATACGCAGTATTTT; CDR3 protein: CASSPGGTDTQYF
clone size: few; D gene: TRBD2; J gene: TRBJ2-7; V gene: TRBV4-3; CDR3 DNA: TGCGCCAGCAGCCAAGGGCGGGAGAGGCTCCGCGAGCAGTACTTC; CDR3 protein: CASSQGRERLREQYF
clone size: few; D gene: TRBD2; J gene: TRBJ2-3; V gene: TRBV28; CDR3 DNA: TGTGCCAGCAGCTCCGGGACTAGCGGGATTAGGTCAGATACGCAGTATTTT; CDR3 protein: CASSSGTSGIRSDTQYF
clone size: -; D gene: -; J gene: TRBJ1-1; V gene: TRBV20-1; CDR3 DNA: TGCAGTGCGGGAAGGCCTACGAACACTGAAGCTTTCTTT; CDR3 protein: CSAGRPTNTEAFF
clone size: many; D gene: TRBD2; J gene: TRBJ2-1; V gene: TRBV2; CDR3 DNA: TGTGCCACCGGACTAGCGATAAAAAACAATGAGCAGTTCTTC; CDR3 protein: CATGLAIKNNEQFF
clone size: many; D gene: TRBD2; J gene: TRBJ2-1; V gene: TRBV20-1; CDR3 DNA: TGCAGTGCTAGAGCCCCCGGGGGGGTAACGAGGAATGAGCAGTTCTTC; CDR3 protein: CSARAPGGVTRNEQFF
clone size: many; D gene: -; J gene: TRBJ2-1; V gene: TRBV7-6; CDR3 DNA: TGTGCCAGCAGCCAAGCCTACAATGAGCAGTTCTTC; CDR3 protein: CASSQAYNEQFF
clone size: -; D gene: -; J gene: TRBJ2-7; V gene: TRBV28; CDR3 DNA: TGTGCCAGCAGTCGTACATTGACAGTAAACGAACAGTACTTC; CDR3 protein: CASSRTLTVNEQYF
clone size: many; D gene: TRBD2; J gene: TRBJ2-1; V gene: TRBV7-2; CDR3 DNA: TGTGCCAGCAGCTTATTGACTAGCGGGAGCAATGAGCAGTTCTTC; CDR3 protein: CASSLLTSGSNEQFF